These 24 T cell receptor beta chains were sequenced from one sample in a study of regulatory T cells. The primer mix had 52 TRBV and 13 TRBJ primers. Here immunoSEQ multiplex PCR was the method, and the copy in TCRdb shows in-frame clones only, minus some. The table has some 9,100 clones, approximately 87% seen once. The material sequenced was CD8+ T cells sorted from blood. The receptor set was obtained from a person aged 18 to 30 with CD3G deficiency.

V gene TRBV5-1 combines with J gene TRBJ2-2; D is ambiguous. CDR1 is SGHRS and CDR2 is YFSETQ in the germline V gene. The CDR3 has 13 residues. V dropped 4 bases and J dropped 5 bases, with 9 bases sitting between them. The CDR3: CASSVLGTGELFF. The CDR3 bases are TGCGCCAGCAGCGTGCTCGGGACCGGGGAGCTGTTTTTT.

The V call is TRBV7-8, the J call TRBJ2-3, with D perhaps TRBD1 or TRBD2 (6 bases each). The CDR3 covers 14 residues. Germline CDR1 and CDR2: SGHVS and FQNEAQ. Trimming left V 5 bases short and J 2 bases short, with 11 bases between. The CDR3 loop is CASSARDNTDTQYF. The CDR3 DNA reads TGTGCCAGCAGCGCGCGGGACAACACAGATACGCAGTATTTT.

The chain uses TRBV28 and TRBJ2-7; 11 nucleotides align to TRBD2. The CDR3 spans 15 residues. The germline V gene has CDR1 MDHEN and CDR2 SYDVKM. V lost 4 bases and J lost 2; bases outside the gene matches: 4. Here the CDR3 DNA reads TGTGCCAGCAGTTCCCTGACTAGCGGGGCCTACGAGCAGTACTTC. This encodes CASSSLTSGAYEQYF.

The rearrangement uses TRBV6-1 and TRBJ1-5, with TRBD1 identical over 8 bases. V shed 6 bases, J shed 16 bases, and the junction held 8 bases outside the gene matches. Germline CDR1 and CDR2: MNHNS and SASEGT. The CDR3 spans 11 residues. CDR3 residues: CASRQGQGYHF. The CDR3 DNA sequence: TGTGCCAGCAGGCAAGGACAGGGATATCATTTT.

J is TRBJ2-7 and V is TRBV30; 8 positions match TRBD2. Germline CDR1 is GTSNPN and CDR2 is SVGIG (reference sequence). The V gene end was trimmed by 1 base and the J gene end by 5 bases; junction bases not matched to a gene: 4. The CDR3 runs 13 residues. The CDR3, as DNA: TGTGCCTGGAGTGAAACTAGCGGCCACGAGCAGTACTTC. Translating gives CAWSETSGHEQYF.

CDR3 loop: CASSGGHTEAFF. CDR3 coding DNA: TGTGCCAGCAGTGGGGGGCACACTGAAGCTTTCTTT. This rearrangement joins TRBV6-1 to TRBJ1-1, with D possibly TRBD1 on 6 matching bases. CDR3 size: 12 residues. V was clipped by 4 bases and J by 3 bases, with 6 bases between them. Germline loops: CDR1 MNHNS, CDR2 SASEGT.

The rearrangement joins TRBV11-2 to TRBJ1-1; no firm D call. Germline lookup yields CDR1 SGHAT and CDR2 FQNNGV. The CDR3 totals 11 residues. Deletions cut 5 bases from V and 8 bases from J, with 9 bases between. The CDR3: CASSLGNEAFF. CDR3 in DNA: TGTGCCAGCAGCCTGGGTAACGAAGCTTTCTTT.

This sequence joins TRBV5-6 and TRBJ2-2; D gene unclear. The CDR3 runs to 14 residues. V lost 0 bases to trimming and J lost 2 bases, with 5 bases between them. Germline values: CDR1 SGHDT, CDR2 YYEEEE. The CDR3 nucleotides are TGTGCCAGCAGCTTGGCAGCCAACACCGGGGAGCTGTTTTTT. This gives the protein CASSLAANTGELFF.

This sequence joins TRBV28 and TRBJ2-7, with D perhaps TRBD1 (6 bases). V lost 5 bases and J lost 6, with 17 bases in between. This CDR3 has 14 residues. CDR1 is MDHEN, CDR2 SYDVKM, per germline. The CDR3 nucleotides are TGTGCCAGCAGTCCAAGCAGGGGTGTAGGCGAGCAGTACTTC. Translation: CASSPSRGVGEQYF.

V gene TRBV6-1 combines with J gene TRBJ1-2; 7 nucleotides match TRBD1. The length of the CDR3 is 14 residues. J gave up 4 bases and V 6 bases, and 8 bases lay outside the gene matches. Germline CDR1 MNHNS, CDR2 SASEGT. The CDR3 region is CASRTGRVGYGYTF. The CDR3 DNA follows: TGTGCCAGCAGGACAGGGCGCGTGGGCTATGGCTACACCTTC.

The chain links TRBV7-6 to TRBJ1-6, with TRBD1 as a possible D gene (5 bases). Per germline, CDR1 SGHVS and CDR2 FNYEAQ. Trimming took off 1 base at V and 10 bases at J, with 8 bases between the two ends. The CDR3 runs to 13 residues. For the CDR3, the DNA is TGTGCCAGCAGCTTAGACGGGGACTCACCCCTCCACTTT. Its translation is CASSLDGDSPLHF.

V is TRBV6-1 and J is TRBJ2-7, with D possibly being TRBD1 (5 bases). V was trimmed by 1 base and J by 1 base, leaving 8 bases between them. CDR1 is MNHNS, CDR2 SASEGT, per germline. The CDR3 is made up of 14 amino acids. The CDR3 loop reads CASSEGGQSYEQYF. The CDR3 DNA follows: TGTGCCAGCAGTGAAGGGGGCCAATCCTACGAGCAGTACTTC.

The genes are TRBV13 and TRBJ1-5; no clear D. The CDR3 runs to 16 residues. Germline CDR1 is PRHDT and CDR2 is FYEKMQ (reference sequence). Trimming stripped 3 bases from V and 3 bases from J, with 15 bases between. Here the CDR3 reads CASSFPSRESNQPQHF. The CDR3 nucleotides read TGTGCCAGCAGCTTCCCTTCCCGTGAGTCCAATCAGCCCCAGCATTTT.

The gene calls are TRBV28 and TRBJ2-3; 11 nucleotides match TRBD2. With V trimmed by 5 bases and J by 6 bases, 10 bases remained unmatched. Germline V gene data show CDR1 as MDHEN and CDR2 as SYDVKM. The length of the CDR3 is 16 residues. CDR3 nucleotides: TGTGCCAGCAGTCGGCTAGCGGGGGGCCGTTGGGATACGCAGTATTTT. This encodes CASSRLAGGRWDTQYF.

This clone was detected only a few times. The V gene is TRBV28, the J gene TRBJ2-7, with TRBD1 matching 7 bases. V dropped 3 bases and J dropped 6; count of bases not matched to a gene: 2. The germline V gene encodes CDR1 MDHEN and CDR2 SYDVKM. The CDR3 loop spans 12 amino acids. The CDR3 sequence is CASSFDRAEQYF. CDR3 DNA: TGTGCCAGCAGTTTTGACAGGGCCGAGCAGTACTTC.

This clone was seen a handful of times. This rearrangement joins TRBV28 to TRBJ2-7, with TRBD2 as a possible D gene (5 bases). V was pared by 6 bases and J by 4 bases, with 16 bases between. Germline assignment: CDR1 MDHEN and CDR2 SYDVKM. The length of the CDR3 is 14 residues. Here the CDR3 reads CASSPGESAYEQYF. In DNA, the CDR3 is TGTGCCAGCAGCCCCGGGGAGTCGGCGTACGAGCAGTACTTC.

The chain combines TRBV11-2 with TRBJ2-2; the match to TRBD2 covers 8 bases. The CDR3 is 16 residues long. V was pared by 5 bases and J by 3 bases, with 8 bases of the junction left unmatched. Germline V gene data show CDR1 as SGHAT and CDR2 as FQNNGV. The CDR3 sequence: CASSLSGSYYTGELFF. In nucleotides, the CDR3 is TGTGCCAGCAGCCTCAGCGGGAGTTACTACACCGGGGAGCTGTTTTTT.

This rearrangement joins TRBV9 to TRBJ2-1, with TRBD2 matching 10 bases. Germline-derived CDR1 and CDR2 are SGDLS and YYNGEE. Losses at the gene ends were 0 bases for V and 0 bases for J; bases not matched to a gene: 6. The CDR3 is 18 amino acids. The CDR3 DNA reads TGTGCCAGCAGCGTAGGGTTGGCTAGCGGGGGCTCCTACAATGAGCAGTTCTTC. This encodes CASSVGLASGGSYNEQFF.

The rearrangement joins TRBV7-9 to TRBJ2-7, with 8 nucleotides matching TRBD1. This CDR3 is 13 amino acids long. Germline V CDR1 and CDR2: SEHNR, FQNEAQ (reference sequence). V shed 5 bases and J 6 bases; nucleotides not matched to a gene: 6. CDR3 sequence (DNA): TGTGCCAGCAGCCCCCGGACAGGGTTCGAGCAGTACTTC. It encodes CASSPRTGFEQYF.

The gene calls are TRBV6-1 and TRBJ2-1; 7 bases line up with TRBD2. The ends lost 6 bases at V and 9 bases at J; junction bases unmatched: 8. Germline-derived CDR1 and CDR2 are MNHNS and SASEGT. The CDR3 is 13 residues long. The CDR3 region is CASRIGRGSEQFF. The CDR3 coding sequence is TGTGCCAGCAGGATAGGGAGGGGCAGTGAGCAGTTCTTC.

Here the CDR3 DNA reads TGTGCCAGCAGCCCCACGGGAGGGATTCGAGAGACCCAGTACTTC. This gives the protein CASSPTGGIRETQYF. The chain couples TRBV11-2 to TRBJ2-5; the match to TRBD2 covers 8 bases. J was trimmed by 4 bases and V by 5 bases; bases with no gene match: 9. This CDR3 contains 15 residues. Germline CDR1 is SGHAT and CDR2 is FQNNGV.

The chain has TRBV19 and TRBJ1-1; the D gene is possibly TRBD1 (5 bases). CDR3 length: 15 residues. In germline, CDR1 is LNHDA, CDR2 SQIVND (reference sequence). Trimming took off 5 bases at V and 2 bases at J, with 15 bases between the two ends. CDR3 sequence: CASSPNRGINTEAFF. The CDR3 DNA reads TGTGCCAGTAGTCCCAATCGGGGGATCAACACTGAAGCTTTCTTT.

This CDR3 reads CASSTLQTSYEQYF. The CDR3 DNA follows: TGTGCCAGCAGCACACTACAGACCTCCTACGAGCAGTACTTC. The V gene is TRBV28, the J gene TRBJ2-7; D unclear. V shed 6 bases and J shed 0 bases, with 12 bases lying between them. CDR3 length equals 14 residues. CDR1 is MDHEN, CDR2 SYDVKM, per germline. The variable domain in full, completed from reference TRBV28 and TRBJ2-7, reads DVKVTQSSRYLVKRTGEKVFLECVQDMDHENMFWYRQDPGLGLRLIYFSYDVKMKEKGDIPEGYSVSREKKERFSLILESASTNQTSMYLCASSTLQTSYEQYFGPGTRLTVT.

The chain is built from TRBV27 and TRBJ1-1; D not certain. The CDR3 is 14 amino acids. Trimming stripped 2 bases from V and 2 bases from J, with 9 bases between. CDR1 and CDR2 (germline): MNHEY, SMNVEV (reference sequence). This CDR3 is CASSLTPRNTEAFF. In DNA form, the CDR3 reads TGTGCCAGCAGTTTAACGCCACGAAACACTGAAGCTTTCTTT.